The 25 T cell receptor beta chains below all came from one sample that was sequenced in a study of CD8+CD57+ T cells in acquired aplastic anemia. It was genomic DNA that served as the template for profiling TCR beta VDJ and CDR3. TCRdb ran MiXCR on the reads and lists one entry per CDR3 protein. The data hold about 250,000 distinct CDR3 sequences, with roughly half observed a single time. Sequencing involved patients with CD8+CD57+ cell expansion previously shown by flow cytometry. Sequences were obtained from sorted CD4+, CD8+, or CD8+CD57+ T cells (not recorded which) from PBMCs. The receptors were gathered from a human donor with aplastic anemia.

This clonotype turned up a few times. The chain employs TRBV2 and TRBJ2-7, with 8 bases fitting TRBD1. Germline loops: CDR1 SNHLY, CDR2 FYNNEI. The CDR3 length is 15 residues. Trimming removed 5 bases from V and 0 bases from J; junction bases left unmatched: 6. The CDR3 sequence: CASSYRDRSSYEQYF. CDR3 coding DNA: TGTGCCAGCAGTTACCGGGACAGGAGCTCCTACGAGCAGTACTTC.

A note on this clonotype: A much larger clone lies one base from this, so it may be a read error. This sequence joins TRBV7-2 and TRBJ2-7; 11 nucleotides line up with TRBD2. Germline CDR1 and CDR2: SGHTA and FQGNSA. The CDR3 is 15 residues long. The CDR3 reads CAGSLAGGSPYEQYF. The CDR3 nucleotides are TGTGCCGGCAGCTTAGCGGGAGGGTCCCCCTACGAGCAGTACTTC.

The chain combines TRBV25-1 with TRBJ2-7; the D is unclear. Between the trimmed V and J ends, which lost 7 bases and 5 bases, there was a span of 18 bases. Germline V gene sequence: CDR1 MGHDK, CDR2 SYGVNS. This CDR3 spans 14 amino acids. The CDR3: CASTHLFGVDEQYF. The CDR3 DNA is TGTGCCAGCACCCACCTCTTTGGGGTCGACGAGCAGTACTTC.

This clonotype came up many times. The chain has TRBV11-2 and TRBJ1-4; D perhaps matches TRBD1 (5 bases). This CDR3 is built from 15 residues. The germline V and J ends were trimmed by 0 bases and 5 bases, with 10 bases remaining between them. CDR1 is SGHAT and CDR2 is FQNNGV in the germline V gene. DNA for the CDR3: TGTGCCAGCAGCTTAGAAAGGGGCGGGAATGAAAAACTGTTTTTT. Translating it yields CASSLERGGNEKLFF.

DNA of the CDR3: TGTGCCAGCAGCCCGGACAGGGCCTATGGCTACACCTTC. Translating gives CASSPDRAYGYTF. The gene calls are TRBV7-2 and TRBJ1-2, with 8 positions matching TRBD1. V shed 5 bases and J 4 bases; nucleotides not matched to a gene: 3. Germline assignment: CDR1 SGHTA and CDR2 FQGNSA. The CDR3 runs 13 residues.

In its sample, this clonotype was seen once. The chain joins TRBV7-2 to TRBJ2-5; D remains ambiguous. This CDR3 comprises 15 residues. Trimming stripped 5 bases from V and 4 bases from J, with 17 bases between. The germline gives CDR1 SGHTA, CDR2 FQGNSA. DNA of the CDR3: TGTGCCAGCAGCCCAAAGGCCGGGTCATCAGAGACCCAGTACTTC. Its translation is CASSPKAGSSETQYF.

About this clonotype itself: A much larger clone sits a single nucleotide away, making a read error possible. The chain employs TRBV20-1 and TRBJ1-5; TRBD1 aligns across 7 bases. The V gene's germline CDR1 is DFQATT and CDR2 SNEGSKA (reference sequence). The CDR3 is 14 amino acids. CDR3 loop: CSLTDRCSNQPQHF. The CDR3 nucleotides are TGCAGCCTTACGGACAGGTGTAGCAATCAGCCCCAGCATTTT.

With respect to this clonotype: The junction departs from the called germline gene at one end, perhaps through a read error. This chain connects TRBV10-3 to TRBJ1-2; D is unresolved. Germline values: CDR1 ENHRY, CDR2 SYGVKD. There are 13 residues in the CDR3. The CDR3 DNA follows: TGTGCCAGCAGTGAAGCTTTGACGGGTGGCTACACCTTC. This encodes CASSEALTGGYTF.

This clonotype was picked up a small number of times. This rearrangement joins TRBV25-1 to TRBJ2-1; the match to TRBD2 covers 8 bases. The CDR3 runs to 18 residues. From germline, CDR1 is MGHDK and CDR2 SYGVNS. V lost 1 base, J lost 4 bases, and 12 bases stayed unmatched. The CDR3 region has the DNA TGTGCCAGCAGTGAATCGGGAGGGGGGGGCTTCCTGTACAATGAGCAGTTCTTC. Translated, it gives CASSESGGGGFLYNEQFF.

This clonotype was detected ten times or more. V gene TRBV12-3 or TRBV12-4 combines with J gene TRBJ2-2; D gene unclear. This CDR3 comprises 13 residues. V lost 10 bases to trimming and J lost 0 bases, with 9 bases between them. Here the CDR3 DNA reads TGTGCCACTCGGGCGGCGAACACCGGGGAGCTGTTTTTT. Translation gives CATRAANTGELFF.

This clonotype has ten or more counts. The chain has TRBV20-1 and TRBJ1-6; D possibly corresponds to TRBD1 (5 bases). This CDR3 comprises 14 residues. The germline CDR1 and CDR2 sequences are DFQATT and SNEGSKA (reference sequence). V was shortened by 5 bases and J by 5 bases, with 13 bases between the two germline ends. CDR3 sequence reads: CSALGDFDNSPLHF. The CDR3 DNA is TGCAGTGCTCTCGGGGACTTCGATAATTCACCCCTCCACTTT.

This clonotype was detected many times. The chain links TRBV24-1 to TRBJ1-2; TRBD1 aligns across 9 bases. The ends lost 0 bases at V and 6 bases at J; junction bases unmatched: 4. The V gene's germline CDR1 is KGHDR and CDR2 SFDVKD. The CDR3 sequence is 15 residues long. CDR3 sequence: CATSDLGQGSDGYTF. DNA for the CDR3: TGTGCCACCAGTGATTTGGGACAGGGGTCGGATGGCTACACCTTC.

V gene TRBV7-2 combines with J gene TRBJ2-7; 13 bases line up with TRBD2. CDR3 length equals 17 residues. With V trimmed by 5 bases and J by 7 bases, 14 bases remained unmatched. Germline V lookup: CDR1 SGHTA, CDR2 FQGNSA. Here the CDR3 DNA reads TGTGCCAGCAGCCCCCGGACTAGCGGGGGCACACTGGGGGAGCAGTACTTC. Translated: CASSPRTSGGTLGEQYF.

The V call is TRBV7-9, the J call TRBJ2-1; TRBD2 aligns across 10 bases. V lost 2 bases and J lost 8; bases outside the gene matches: 6. The CDR3 has 15 amino acids. CDR1 and CDR2 from the germline V gene are SEHNR and FQNEAQ (reference sequence). The CDR3 region is CASSLPSGSGDEQFF. Written as DNA, the CDR3 is TGTGCCAGCAGCTTACCTAGCGGGAGTGGGGATGAGCAGTTCTTC.

This clonotype showed up many times. The V and J genes are TRBV20-1 and TRBJ1-4, with D unresolved. The CDR3 is 14 residues long. V lost 3 bases and J lost 2, with 10 bases in between. Germline CDR1 reads DFQATT; CDR2 reads SNEGSKA (reference sequence). The CDR3, as DNA: TGCAGTGCTAGGTCGAAGTCCACTAATGAAAAACTGTTTTTT. This translates into CSARSKSTNEKLFF.

The CDR3 loop is CASIPDRGDTEAFF. The CDR3 DNA reads as TGTGCCAGCATCCCGGACAGGGGGGACACTGAAGCTTTCTTT. The gene calls are TRBV2 and TRBJ1-1, with TRBD1 matching over 10 bases. The CDR3 loop spans 14 amino acids. Germline CDR1 is SNHLY and CDR2 is FYNNEI. Trimming at V came to 7 bases and at J to 3 bases, leaving 5 bases not matched to a gene.

This clonotype was picked up many times. The chain couples TRBV7-9 to TRBJ2-1; 10 nucleotides line up with TRBD2. There are 14 residues in the CDR3. Unmatched junction bases numbered 5, after V lost 5 bases and J lost 7 bases. Germline V gene lookup returns CDR1 SEHNR and CDR2 FQNEAQ (reference sequence). The CDR3, as DNA: TGTGCCAGCAGCAACAGGACTAGCGGAAATGAGCAGTTCTTC. Translated, it gives CASSNRTSGNEQFF. Full variable domain (outside the CDR3, taken from reference TRBV7-9 and TRBJ2-1): DTGVSQNPRHKITKRGQNVTFRCDPISEHNRLYWYRQTLGQGPEFLTYFQNEAQLEKSRLLSDRFSAERPKGSFSTLEIQRTEQGDSAMYLCASSNRTSGNEQFFGPGTRLTVL.

The rearrangement joins TRBV10-3 to TRBJ1-2; the D gene is possibly TRBD1 (5 bases). Germline loops: CDR1 ENHRY, CDR2 SYGVKD. Deletions cut 3 bases from V and 3 bases from J, with 11 bases between. This CDR3 is built from 14 residues. CDR3 sequence reads: CAISEKGWDYGYTF. The CDR3 DNA follows: TGTGCCATCAGTGAAAAGGGGTGGGACTATGGCTACACCTTC.

There are many counts of this clonotype. The rearrangement uses TRBV13 and TRBJ2-7; D remains unclear. The CDR3 loop spans 13 amino acids. Trimming pared 3 bases from V and 4 bases from J, leaving 10 bases between. Looked up from germline, CDR1 is PRHDT and CDR2 is FYEKMQ (reference sequence). The CDR3: CASSFSLPYEQYF. The CDR3 nucleotides read TGTGCCAGCAGCTTTAGTCTTCCTTACGAGCAGTACTTC.

The rearrangement links TRBV7-9 to TRBJ1-1; tentatively, D is TRBD1 (6 bases). This CDR3 is 16 amino acids long. Trimming took 1 base from V and 1 from J, leaving 13 bases between them. Germline lookup yields CDR1 SEHNR and CDR2 FQNEAQ (reference sequence). CDR3 coding DNA: TGTGCCAGCAGCTTAGGCTACGAGGGGGAGAACACTGAAGCTTTCTTT. Its translation is CASSLGYEGENTEAFF.

This clonotype was seen a few times. V and J are TRBV5-1 and TRBJ2-1; tentative D call: TRBD2 (5 bases). CDR3 length equals 15 residues. Trimming took off 4 bases at V and 0 bases at J, with 11 bases between the two ends. Germline CDR1 and CDR2: SGHRS and YFSETQ. The CDR3 is CASSAKRSSYNEQFF. As DNA, the CDR3 is TGCGCCAGCAGCGCGAAGCGGAGCTCCTACAATGAGCAGTTCTTC.

Concerning this clonotype: A single base separates this from a much larger clone, so it may be a read error. The chain carries TRBV20-1 and TRBJ2-1, with 8 positions matching TRBD1. In germline, CDR1 is DFQATT, CDR2 SNEGSKA (reference sequence). This CDR3 is built from 15 residues. CDR3 DNA: TGCAGTGCCACGACGGGACAGGAAACCTACGATGAGCAGTTCTTC. Protein: CSATTGQETYDEQFF.

J is TRBJ2-1 and V is TRBV2, with a weak D call TRBD2 (6 bases). CDR1 and CDR2 (germline): SNHLY, FYNNEI. This CDR3 has 15 residues. V lost 4 bases, J lost 0 bases, and 10 bases lay in between. This CDR3 is CASSVRGGSYNEQFF. CDR3 coding DNA: TGTGCCAGCAGTGTAAGGGGAGGCTCCTACAATGAGCAGTTCTTC.

V gene TRBV25-1 combines with J gene TRBJ1-2; D is ambiguous. Germline values: CDR1 MGHDK, CDR2 SYGVNS. CDR3 length: 11 residues. V was clipped by 2 bases and J by 9 bases, with 7 bases between them. CDR3 sequence reads: CASSEQERYTF. The DNA for the CDR3 is TGTGCCAGCAGTGAACAGGAGCGCTACACCTTC.

Concerning this clonotype itself: At one boundary the junction diverges from the germline segment, which might be a read error. This rearrangement joins TRBV5-1 to TRBJ1-3, with D unclear. CDR1 and CDR2 from the germline V gene are SGHRS and YFSETQ. The CDR3 contains 14 residues. The DNA of the CDR3 is TGCGCCAGCAGCTTAGGTGTTGCTGGAAATACCATATATTTT. The encoded protein is CASSLGVAGNTIYF.